Sequencing of this T cell receptor (beta chain) was carried out in a study of neurological immune-mediated disorders (dated by TCRdb to the late 2010s). At the level of the whole study: Among the 34 multiple sclerosis patients, relapsing-remitting MS accounted for some 30 and secondary progressive MS accounted for 3. Using UMI-based sequencing, the study compared peripheral blood TCR-beta repertoires from patients with HTLV-I-associated myelopathy (HAM/TSP), patients with multiple sclerosis, and healthy controls. Alongside PBMC samples, the set of approximately 100 TCR-beta libraries contained longitudinal samples, technical triplicates, and paired CD4+ and CD8+ T-cell subsets that had been sorted. Of the 68 subjects in the cohort, approximately 15 were HAM/TSP patients, some 34 were multiple sclerosis patients, and some 20 were healthy controls.

Here is what the overall study found, with its caveats: No clinical or MRI features were associated with the MS cluster, and the authors said that larger cohorts are needed. Repertoires from 18 of 34 MS patients were grouped by phylogenetic analysis into a cluster of related CDR3 sequences, suggesting a possible repertoire-level signature. Expanded clones from different subjects shared no identical CDR3 amino acid sequences, which suggests that TCR-beta repertoires were private in all groups. TCR clonal expansion was greatest in HAM/TSP patients and smallest in MS patients, who ranked below even healthy controls.

cDNA was synthesized by template-switch 5'RACE using a primer carrying a 10-nucleotide random unique molecular identifier by which each TCR transcript was tagged. Each sequencing run produced over 190 million TCR-beta sequences covering 15-18 subjects. The RNeasy kit was used for extraction of total RNA. TCR-beta VDJ regions were amplified with primers for the TCR constant region and the 5'RACE anchor, using the KAPA Real-time Library Amplification kit. Sample indexes and Illumina adaptors were added in a first PCR, after which library yield was increased in a second PCR. After Ampure bead purification, the roughly 650 bp TCR product was size-selected on a 2% E-gel SizeSelection system. Before pooling, library quality was checked on a Bioanalyzer, concentration was measured with Qubit, and libraries were quantified with the Kapa Library Quantification kit. An Illumina HiSeq 2500 was used to sequence the libraries paired-end at 2 x 150 bp. To increase sequence diversity, about 25-31% phiX was spiked into each library pool. As for the original processing: The quality-filtered reads were processed with the UMI-based MiGEC pipeline, whose error correction step removed more than 80% of the raw TCR sequences. VDJ genes were aligned to IMGT germline references, and clonotypes were defined by unique CDR3 amino acid sequence plus V-J genes. VDJtools evaluated clonal expansion, Shannon diversity and CDR3 relatedness (CalcPairwiseDistances, ClusterSamples); CLCbio workbench built phylogenetic trees. Clones with at least 8 unique UMIs were defined as expanded, with this threshold being based on coefficient-of-variation modelling across technical triplicates. The public reads were reprocessed in TCRdb via fastp at Q25 and MiXCR, keeping in-frame beta chains. Under each unique CDR3 protein, matching rows form one entry showing the most common genes and DNA. TCRdb, rather than the study authors, made the V and J calls. The sample yields some 66,000 distinct CDR3 sequences; 4.5% were counted once. The top ten constitute under 7.5% of the sample.

This clonotype was detected many times. It lacks a known antigen. Base-call qualities are not available, and no considerably larger clone is one nucleotide away. Sequences WSHSY (CDR1) and SAAADI (CDR2) are obtained from the germline V gene. The V end loses 6 bases and the J end loses 4 bases, and a stretch of 12 bases separates them. Including the terminal cysteine and phenylalanine, the CDR3 comprises 14 residues. Just the 42-base CDR3 DNA is kept, in frame starting at base 1. For the unsorted PBMC libraries, 2 million PBMCs were stored in RNAlater at -80 degrees C until RNA extraction and were used to generate the libraries. The multiple sclerosis patients were enrolled in a US clinical protocol that used magnetic resonance imaging to evaluate disease progression. PBMCs were separated from peripheral blood using Ficoll-Hypaque density gradient centrifugation and then cryopreserved in liquid nitrogen.

In this chain, TRBV10-2 is recombined with TRBJ1-4, with the D gene not clear enough to name. Specimen: PBMCs. The source of this sequence is a man between 25 and 39 years old with multiple sclerosis. The CDR3 region: CASSRAGNNEKLFF. The nucleotide sequence reads TGCGCCAGCAGCCGAGCAGGAAATAATGAAAAACTGTTTTTT.